This T cell receptor (beta chain) was recorded in a study of OX40 agonist ivuxolimab in advanced cancers. General study results and limits: Among the lowest peripheral clonal expansion occurred in 0.1-3.0 mg/kg partial responders.

This table comes from immunoSEQ multiplex PCR, and its TCRdb copy is limited to in-frame clones, with some not included. The sample records around 30,000 clones, roughly 80% being singletons. Germline lookup yields CDR1 LGHNA and CDR2 YNFKEQ. CDR3 size: 13 residues. V lost 4 bases and J 7 bases, leaving 10 bases between the germline ends. This clone appeared a few times. The antigen is unknown. This chain links TRBV4-2 with TRBJ1-4; TRBD1 is a possible D gene (5 bases). The clonotype comes from an adult with an advanced solid tumor such as melanoma, head and neck, liver or kidney cancer. The sample was CD4+ or CD8+ T cells sorted from blood, taken in a trial of the OX40 agonist ivuxolimab. CDR3 nucleotides: TGTGCCAGCAGCCTGACAGTAGGTGAAAAACTGTTTTTT. Translation gives CASSLTVGEKLFF.